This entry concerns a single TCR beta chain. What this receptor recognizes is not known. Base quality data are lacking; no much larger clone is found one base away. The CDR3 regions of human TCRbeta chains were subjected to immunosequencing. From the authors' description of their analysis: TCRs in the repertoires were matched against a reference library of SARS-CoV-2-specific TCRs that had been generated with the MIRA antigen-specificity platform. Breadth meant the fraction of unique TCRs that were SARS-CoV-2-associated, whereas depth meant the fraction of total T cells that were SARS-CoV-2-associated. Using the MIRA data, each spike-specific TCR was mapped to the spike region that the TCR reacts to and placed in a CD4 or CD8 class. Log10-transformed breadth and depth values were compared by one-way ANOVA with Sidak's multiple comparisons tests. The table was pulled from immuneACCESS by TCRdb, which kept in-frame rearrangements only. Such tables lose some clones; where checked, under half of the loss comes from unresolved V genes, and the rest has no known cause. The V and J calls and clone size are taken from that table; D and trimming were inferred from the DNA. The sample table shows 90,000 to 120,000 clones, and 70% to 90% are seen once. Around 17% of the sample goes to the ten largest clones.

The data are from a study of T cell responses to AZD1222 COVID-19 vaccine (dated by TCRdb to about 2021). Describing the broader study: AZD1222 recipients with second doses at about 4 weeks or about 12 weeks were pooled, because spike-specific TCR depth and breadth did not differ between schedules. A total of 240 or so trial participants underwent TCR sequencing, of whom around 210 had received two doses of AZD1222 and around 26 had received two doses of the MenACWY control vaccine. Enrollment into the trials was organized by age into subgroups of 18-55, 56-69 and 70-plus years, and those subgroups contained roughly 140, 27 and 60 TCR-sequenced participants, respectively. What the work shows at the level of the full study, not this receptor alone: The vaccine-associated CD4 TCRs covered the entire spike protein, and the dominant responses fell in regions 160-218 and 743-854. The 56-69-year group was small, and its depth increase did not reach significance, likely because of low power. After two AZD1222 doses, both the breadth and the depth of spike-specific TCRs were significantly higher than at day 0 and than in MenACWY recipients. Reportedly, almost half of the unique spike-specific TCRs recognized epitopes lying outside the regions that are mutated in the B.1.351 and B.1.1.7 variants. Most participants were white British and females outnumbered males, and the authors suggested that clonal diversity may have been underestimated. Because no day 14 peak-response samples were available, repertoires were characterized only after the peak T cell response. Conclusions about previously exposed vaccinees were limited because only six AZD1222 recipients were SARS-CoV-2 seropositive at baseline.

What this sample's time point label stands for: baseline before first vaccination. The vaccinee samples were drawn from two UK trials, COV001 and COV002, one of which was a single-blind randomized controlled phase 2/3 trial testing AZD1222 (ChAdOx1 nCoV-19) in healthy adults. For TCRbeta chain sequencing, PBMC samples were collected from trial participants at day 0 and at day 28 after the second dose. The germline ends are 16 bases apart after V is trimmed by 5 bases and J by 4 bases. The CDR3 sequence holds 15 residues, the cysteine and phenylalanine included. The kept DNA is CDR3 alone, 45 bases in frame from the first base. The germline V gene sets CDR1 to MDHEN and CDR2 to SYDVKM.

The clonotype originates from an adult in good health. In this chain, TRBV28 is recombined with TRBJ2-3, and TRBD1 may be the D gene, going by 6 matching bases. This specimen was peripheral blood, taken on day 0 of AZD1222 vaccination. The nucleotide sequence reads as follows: TGTGCCAGCAGTACCCTACAGGGTTGGGCAGATACGCAGTATTTT. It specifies CASSTLQGWADTQYF.